Sequencing of this TCR beta chain was carried out in a study of identifying expanded T cells in peripheral blood. The table came from immunoSEQ multiplex PCR; TCRdb's copy has only in-frame clones and leaves some out. The table lists 80,000 to 90,000 clones, approximately 84% of them singletons, with 5.5% to 6.5% in the top ten. Study conclusions and caveats: Clone count variance between roughly two-week samples rose with total template count.

V shed 1 base and J shed 5 bases, with 8 bases lying between them. This CDR3 region has 13 residues. Germline CDR1 SGHAT, CDR2 FQNNGV. Details on this clone: Its antigen is as yet unknown.

The sample was blood. The gene calls are TRBV11-2 and TRBJ1-1; no clear D gene. The clonotype comes from a person aged 18-70 years in good health. The DNA of the CDR3 is TGTGCCAGCAGCTTAGGGCAGGTGACTGAAGCTTTCTTT. The encoded protein is CASSLGQVTEAFF.